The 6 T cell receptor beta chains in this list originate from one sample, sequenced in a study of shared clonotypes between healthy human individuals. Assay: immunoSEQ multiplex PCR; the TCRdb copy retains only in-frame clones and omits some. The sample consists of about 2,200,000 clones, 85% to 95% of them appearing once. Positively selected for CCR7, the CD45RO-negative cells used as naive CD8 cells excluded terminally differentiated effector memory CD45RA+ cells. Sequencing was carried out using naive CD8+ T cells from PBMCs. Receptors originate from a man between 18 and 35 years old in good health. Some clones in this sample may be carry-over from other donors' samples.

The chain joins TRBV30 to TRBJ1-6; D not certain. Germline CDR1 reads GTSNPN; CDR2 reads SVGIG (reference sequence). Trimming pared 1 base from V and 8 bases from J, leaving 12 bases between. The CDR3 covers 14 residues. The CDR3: CAWSAGVGDSPLHF. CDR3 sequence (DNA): TGTGCCTGGAGTGCTGGCGTCGGTGATTCACCCCTCCACTTT. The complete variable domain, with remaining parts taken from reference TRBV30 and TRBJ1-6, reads SQTIHQWPATLVQPVGSPLSLECTVEGTSNPNLYWYRQAAGRGLQLLFYSVGIGQISSEVPQNLSASRPQDRQFILSSKKLLLSDSGFYLCAWSAGVGDSPLHFGNGTRLTVT.

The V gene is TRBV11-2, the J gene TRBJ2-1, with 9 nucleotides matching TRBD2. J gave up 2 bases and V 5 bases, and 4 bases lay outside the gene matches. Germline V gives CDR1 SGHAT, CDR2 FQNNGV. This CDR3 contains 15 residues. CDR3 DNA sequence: TGTGCCAGCAGCCCGCGGGAGGGGCCCTACAATGAGCAGTTCTTC. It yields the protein CASSPREGPYNEQFF.

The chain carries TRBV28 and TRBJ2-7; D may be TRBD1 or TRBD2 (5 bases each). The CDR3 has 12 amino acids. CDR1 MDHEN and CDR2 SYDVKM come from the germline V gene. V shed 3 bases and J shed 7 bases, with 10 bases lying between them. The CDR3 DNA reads TGTGCCAGCAGTTTTCATGAGGGGGAGCAGTACTTC. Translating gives CASSFHEGEQYF. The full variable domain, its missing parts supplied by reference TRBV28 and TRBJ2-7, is DVKVTQSSRYLVKRTGEKVFLECVQDMDHENMFWYRQDPGLGLRLIYFSYDVKMKEKGDIPEGYSVSREKKERFSLILESASTNQTSMYLCASSFHEGEQYFGPGTRLTVT.

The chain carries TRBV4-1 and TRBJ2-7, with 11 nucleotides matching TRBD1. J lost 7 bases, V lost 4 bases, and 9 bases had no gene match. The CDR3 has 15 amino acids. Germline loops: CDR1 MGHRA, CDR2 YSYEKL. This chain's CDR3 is CASSRIGQGAWEQYF. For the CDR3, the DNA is TGCGCCAGCAGCCGGATAGGACAGGGGGCTTGGGAGCAGTACTTC.

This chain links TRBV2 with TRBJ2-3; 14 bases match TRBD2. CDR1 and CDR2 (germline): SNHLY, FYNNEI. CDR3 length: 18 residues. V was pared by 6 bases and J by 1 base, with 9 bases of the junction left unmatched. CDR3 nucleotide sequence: TGTGCCAGCAGGGGAGTCCTGGGACTAGCGGGAGGCACAGATACGCAGTATTTT. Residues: CASRGVLGLAGGTDTQYF.

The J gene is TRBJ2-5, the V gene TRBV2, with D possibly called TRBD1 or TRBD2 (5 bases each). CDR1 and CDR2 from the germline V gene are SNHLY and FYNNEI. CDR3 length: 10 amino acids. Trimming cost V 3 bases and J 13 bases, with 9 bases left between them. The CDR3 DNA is TGTGCCAGCAGTGACGGGGCCTTGTACTTC. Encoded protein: CASSDGALYF.